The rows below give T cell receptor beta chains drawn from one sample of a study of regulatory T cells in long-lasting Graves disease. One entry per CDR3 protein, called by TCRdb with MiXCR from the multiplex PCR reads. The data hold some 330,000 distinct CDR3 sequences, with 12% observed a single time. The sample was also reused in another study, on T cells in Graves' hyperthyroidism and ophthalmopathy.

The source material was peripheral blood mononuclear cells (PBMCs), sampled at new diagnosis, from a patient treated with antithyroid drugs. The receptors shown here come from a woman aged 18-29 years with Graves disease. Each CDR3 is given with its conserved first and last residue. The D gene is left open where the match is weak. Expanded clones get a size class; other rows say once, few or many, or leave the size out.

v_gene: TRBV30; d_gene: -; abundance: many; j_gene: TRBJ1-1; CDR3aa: CAWGVEGGTEAFF; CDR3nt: TGTGCCTGGGGGGTAGAAGGAGGGACTGAAGCTTTCTTT
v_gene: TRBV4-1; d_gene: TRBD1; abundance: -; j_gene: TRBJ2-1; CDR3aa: CASSPRQGRNEQFF; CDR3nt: TGCGCCAGCAGCCCGAGACAGGGGCGCAATGAGCAGTTCTTC
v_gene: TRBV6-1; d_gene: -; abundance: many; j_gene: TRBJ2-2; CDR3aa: CASANTGELFF; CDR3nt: TGTGCCAGCGCGAACACCGGGGAGCTGTTTTTT
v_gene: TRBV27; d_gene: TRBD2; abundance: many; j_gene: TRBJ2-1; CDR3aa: CASSLRLAGGLNEQFF; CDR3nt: TGTGCCAGCAGTTTACGACTAGCGGGGGGGTTAAATGAGCAGTTCTTC
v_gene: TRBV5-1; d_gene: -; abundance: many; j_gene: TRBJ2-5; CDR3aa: CASSLEGTAQETQYF; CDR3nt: TGCGCCAGCAGCTTAGAGGGGACGGCACAAGAGACCCAGTACTTC
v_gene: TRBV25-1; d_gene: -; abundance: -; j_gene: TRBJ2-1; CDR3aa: CASTHGKGSYNEQFF; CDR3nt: TGTGCCAGCACCCACGGGAAGGGGAGCTACAATGAGCAGTTCTTC
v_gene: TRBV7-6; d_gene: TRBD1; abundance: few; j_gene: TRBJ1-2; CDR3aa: CASSWDRTYGYTF; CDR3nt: TGTGCCAGCAGTTGGGACAGGACCTATGGCTACACCTTC
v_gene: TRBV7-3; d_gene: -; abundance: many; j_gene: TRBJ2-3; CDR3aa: CASSLRRGTTDTQYF; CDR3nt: TGTGCCAGCAGCTTACGGAGGGGTACCACAGATACGCAGTATTTT
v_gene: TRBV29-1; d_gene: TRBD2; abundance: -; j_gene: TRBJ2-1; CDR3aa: CSVWTSGRAREQFF; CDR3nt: TGCAGCGTTTGGACTAGCGGGAGGGCCCGTGAGCAGTTCTTC
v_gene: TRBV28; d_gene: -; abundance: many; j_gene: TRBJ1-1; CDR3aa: CASNLDRNTEAFF; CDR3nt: TGTGCCAGCAATCTGGACAGGAACACTGAAGCTTTCTTT
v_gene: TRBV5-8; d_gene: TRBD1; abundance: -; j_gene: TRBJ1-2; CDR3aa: CASSPLRGTGYSANYGYTF; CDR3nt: TGTGCCAGCAGCCCCCTCCGAGGGACAGGGTATTCGGCTAACTATGGCTACACCTTC
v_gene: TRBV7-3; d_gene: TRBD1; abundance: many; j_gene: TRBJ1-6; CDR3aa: CASSVSGQGVSPLHF; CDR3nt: TGTGCCAGCAGCGTATCGGGACAGGGAGTATCACCCCTCCACTTT
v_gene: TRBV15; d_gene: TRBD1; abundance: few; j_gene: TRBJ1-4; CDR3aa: CATSGGGTGANEKLFF; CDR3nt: TGTGCCACCAGCGGGGGTGGGACAGGGGCTAATGAAAAACTGTTTTTT
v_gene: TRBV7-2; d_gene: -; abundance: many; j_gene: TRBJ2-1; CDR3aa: CASSPGRGLNEQFF; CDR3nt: TGTGCCAGCAGCCCAGGCCGGGGCTTGAATGAGCAGTTCTTC
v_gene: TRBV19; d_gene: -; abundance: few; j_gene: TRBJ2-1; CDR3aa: CASSIDLGKQFF; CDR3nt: TGTGCCAGTAGTATAGACTTGGGGAAACAGTTCTTC
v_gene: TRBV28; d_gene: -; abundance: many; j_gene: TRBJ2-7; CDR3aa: CASTPRGTAYEQYF; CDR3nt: TGTGCCAGCACTCCCCGCGGGACGGCTTACGAGCAGTACTTC
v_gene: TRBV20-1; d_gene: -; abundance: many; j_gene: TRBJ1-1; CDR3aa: CSARGEGNTEAFF; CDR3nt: TGCAGTGCTAGAGGGGAGGGGAACACTGAAGCTTTCTTT
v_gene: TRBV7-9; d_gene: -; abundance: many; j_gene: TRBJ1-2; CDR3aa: CASSLLGWREVSYGYTF; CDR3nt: TGTGCCAGCAGCTTATTGGGCTGGAGGGAAGTATCCTATGGCTACACCTTC
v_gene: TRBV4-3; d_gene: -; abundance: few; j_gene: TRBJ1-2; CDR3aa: CASSKEGLGYGYTF; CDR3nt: TGCGCCAGCAGCAAAGAGGGGCTCGGCTATGGCTACACCTTC
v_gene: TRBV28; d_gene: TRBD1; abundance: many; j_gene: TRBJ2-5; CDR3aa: CASRDRERETQYF; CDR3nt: TGTGCCAGCCGGGACAGAGAAAGGGAGACCCAGTACTTC
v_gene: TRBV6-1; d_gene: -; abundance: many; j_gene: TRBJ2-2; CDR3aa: CASTRELVGMSTGELFF; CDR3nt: TGTGCCAGCACCCGGGAGCTAGTTGGCATGTCCACCGGGGAGCTGTTTTTT